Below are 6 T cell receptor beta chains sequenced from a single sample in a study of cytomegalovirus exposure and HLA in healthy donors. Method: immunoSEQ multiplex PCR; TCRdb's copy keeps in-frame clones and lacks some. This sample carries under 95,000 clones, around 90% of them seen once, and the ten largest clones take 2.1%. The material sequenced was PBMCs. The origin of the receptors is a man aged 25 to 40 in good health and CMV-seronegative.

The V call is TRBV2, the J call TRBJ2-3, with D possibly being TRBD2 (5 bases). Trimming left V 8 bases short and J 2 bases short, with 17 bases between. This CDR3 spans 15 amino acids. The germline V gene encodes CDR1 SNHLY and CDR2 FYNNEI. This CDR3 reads CASVRYGESTDTQYF. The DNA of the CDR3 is TGTGCCAGCGTCCGGTACGGGGAATCCACAGATACGCAGTATTTT.

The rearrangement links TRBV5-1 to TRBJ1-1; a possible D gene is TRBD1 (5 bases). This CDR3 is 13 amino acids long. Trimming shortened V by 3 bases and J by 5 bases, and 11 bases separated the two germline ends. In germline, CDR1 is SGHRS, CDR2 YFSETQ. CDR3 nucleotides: TGCGCCAGCAGCTCAGGGTTGAGAACTGAAGCTTTCTTT. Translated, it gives CASSSGLRTEAFF. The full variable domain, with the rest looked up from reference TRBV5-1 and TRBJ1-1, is KAGVTQTPRYLIKTRGQQVTLSCSPISGHRSVSWYQQTPGQGLQFLFEYFSETQRNKGNFPGRFSGRQFSNSRSEMNVSTLELGDSALYLCASSSGLRTEAFFGQGTRLTVV.

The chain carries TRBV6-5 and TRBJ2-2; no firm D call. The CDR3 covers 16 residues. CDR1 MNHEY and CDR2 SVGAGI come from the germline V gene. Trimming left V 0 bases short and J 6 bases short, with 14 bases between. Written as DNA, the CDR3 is TGTGCCAGCAGTTACTCAACCGTCGTGAGCGCCGGGGAGCTGTTTTTT. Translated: CASSYSTVVSAGELFF.

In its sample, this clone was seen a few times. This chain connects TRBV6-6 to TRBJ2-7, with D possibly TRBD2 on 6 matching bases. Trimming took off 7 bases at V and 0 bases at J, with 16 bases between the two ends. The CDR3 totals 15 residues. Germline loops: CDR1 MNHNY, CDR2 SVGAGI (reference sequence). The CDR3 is CASTASDLLSYEQYF. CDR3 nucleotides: TGTGCCAGCACCGCTAGCGACCTTCTCTCCTACGAGCAGTACTTC.

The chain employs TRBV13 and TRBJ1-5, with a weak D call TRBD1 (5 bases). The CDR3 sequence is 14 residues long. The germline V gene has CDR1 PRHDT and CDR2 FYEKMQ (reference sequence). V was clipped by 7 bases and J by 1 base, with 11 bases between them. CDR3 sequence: CASKTRGSNQPQHF. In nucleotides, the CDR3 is TGTGCCAGCAAAACAAGGGGCAGCAATCAGCCCCAGCATTTT.

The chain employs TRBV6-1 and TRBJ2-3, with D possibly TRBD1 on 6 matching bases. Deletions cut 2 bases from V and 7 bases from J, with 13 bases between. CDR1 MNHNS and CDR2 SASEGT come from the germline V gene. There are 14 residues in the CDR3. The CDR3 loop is CASSERLGAYTQYF. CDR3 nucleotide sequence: TGTGCCAGCAGTGAACGGTTGGGGGCCTATACGCAGTATTTT.